What follows are 13 T cell receptor beta chains derived from one specimen sequenced in a study of blood T cell repertoires in COVID-19. Assay used: immunoSEQ multiplex PCR; TCRdb lists only in-frame clones, some missing. The sample yields under 300,000 clones, about 80% seen once. The sequenced sample was peripheral blood. The source is a woman of 80 years or more with acute or convalescent COVID-19.

V usage is TRBV5-1 and J usage is TRBJ2-3; TRBD1 aligns across 7 bases. Germline trimming cut 4 bases from V and 4 bases from J; bases unmatched to any gene: 3. Germline assignment: CDR1 SGHRS and CDR2 YFSETQ. The CDR3 has 13 residues. CDR3 nucleotides: TGCGCCAGCAGCATGGACAGGTCAGATACGCAGTATTTT. It encodes CASSMDRSDTQYF. The entire variable domain, with the rest obtained from reference TRBV5-1 and TRBJ2-3, is as follows: KAGVTQTPRYLIKTRGQQVTLSCSPISGHRSVSWYQQTPGQGLQFLFEYFSETQRNKGNFPGRFSGRQFSNSRSEMNVSTLELGDSALYLCASSMDRSDTQYFGPGTRLTVL.

This chain joins TRBV5-1 and TRBJ2-7; 7 bases agree with TRBD2. The CDR3 is 13 amino acids. Germline trimming cut 4 bases from V and 5 bases from J; bases unmatched to any gene: 6. From germline, CDR1 is SGHRS and CDR2 YFSETQ. The CDR3 nucleotides read TGCGCCAGCAGCAGCCCGGGGGGAGACGAGCAGTACTTC. It is translated as CASSSPGGDEQYF.

The rearrangement links TRBV19 to TRBJ2-7, with 7 bases lining up with TRBD1. From germline, CDR1 is LNHDA and CDR2 SQIVND (reference sequence). V shed 5 bases, J shed 0 bases, and the junction held 7 bases outside the gene matches. This CDR3 region has 15 residues. The CDR3: CASSQRDSPSYEQYF. The CDR3 DNA reads as TGTGCCAGTAGTCAACGGGACAGCCCCTCCTACGAGCAGTACTTC.

The rearrangement uses TRBV30 and TRBJ2-7; TRBD2 is a possible D gene (6 bases). The V end was cut by 7 bases, the J end by 4 bases, with 17 bases between. Germline-derived CDR1 and CDR2 are GTSNPN and SVGIG (reference sequence). The CDR3 loop spans 13 amino acids. The CDR3 nucleotides are TGTGCCTATGACCGCGGGGCGGGATACGAGCAGTACTTC. Its protein product is CAYDRGAGYEQYF.

This sequence joins TRBV10-3 and TRBJ2-2; 7 bases match TRBD2. The V and J ends lost 5 bases and 0 bases, in that order; junction bases with no gene match: 3. Germline V gives CDR1 ENHRY, CDR2 SYGVKD. The CDR3 runs 15 residues. The CDR3 bases are TGTGCCATCAGTAGGACTAGACCGAACACCGGGGAGCTGTTTTTT. Amino acids: CAISRTRPNTGELFF.

V gene TRBV7-2 combines with J gene TRBJ2-7, with 9 bases aligning to TRBD2. Looked up from germline, CDR1 is SGHTA and CDR2 is FQGNSA. The CDR3 sequence is 14 residues long. V shed 5 bases, J shed 6 bases, and the junction held 8 bases outside the gene matches. Here the CDR3 DNA reads TGTGCCAGCAGCGCCGGGGCGGGAGGGAGCGAGCAGTACTTC. It yields the protein CASSAGAGGSEQYF.

The chain couples TRBV11-3 to TRBJ2-5, with 9 bases aligning to TRBD1. J was trimmed by 4 bases and V by 0 bases; bases with no gene match: 9. Germline V gene data show CDR1 as SGHNT and CDR2 as YENEEA. The CDR3 sequence is 17 residues long. The CDR3 sequence: CASSLDSGTGTRETQYF. CDR3 nucleotide sequence: TGTGCCAGCAGCTTAGACTCCGGGACAGGGACGCGAGAGACCCAGTACTTC. The entire variable domain, with the rest obtained from reference TRBV11-3 and TRBJ2-5, is as follows: EAGVVQSPRYKIIEKKQPVAFWCNPISGHNTLYWYLQNLGQGPELLIRYENEEAVDDSQLPKDRFSAERLKGVDSTLKIQPAELGDSAVYLCASSLDSGTGTRETQYFGPGTRLLVL.

The chain joins TRBV19 to TRBJ1-1; 9 bases align to TRBD1. CDR3 size: 15 residues. V gave up 4 bases and J gave up 2 bases; unmatched junction bases: 5. Germline V CDR1 and CDR2: LNHDA, SQIVND (reference sequence). CDR3 sequence (DNA): TGTGCCAGTAGTACGATGGGACAGGGAAACACTGAAGCTTTCTTT. This codes for CASSTMGQGNTEAFF.

The rearrangement links TRBV19 to TRBJ1-3, with no clear D. The CDR3 length is 13 residues. Germline lookup yields CDR1 LNHDA and CDR2 SQIVND (reference sequence). V lost 5 bases, J lost 0 bases, and 5 bases lay in between. As DNA, the CDR3 is TGTGCCAGTAGTTCTTTCTCTGGAAACACCATATATTTT. Amino acid sequence: CASSSFSGNTIYF.

The chain recombines TRBV19 with TRBJ2-4; 7 nucleotides line up with TRBD1. Germline CDR1 LNHDA, CDR2 SQIVND (reference sequence). V lost 3 bases and J lost 9; bases outside the gene matches: 8. This CDR3 has 14 amino acids. The CDR3 bases are TGTGCCAGTAGTATTGAGACAGGGTGGGGCATTCAGTACTTC. As protein: CASSIETGWGIQYF.

This chain connects TRBV5-1 to TRBJ2-1; 11 bases agree with TRBD2. After removal of 0 bases from V and 12 bases from J, the junction contained 5 bases not matched to a gene. This CDR3 is 14 amino acids long. Germline lookup yields CDR1 SGHRS and CDR2 YFSETQ. CDR3 amino acids: CASSLDSGGAVQFF. Here the CDR3 DNA reads TGCGCCAGCAGCTTGGATAGCGGGGGGGCCGTGCAGTTCTTC.

This clone was seen once. The chain employs TRBV7-9 and TRBJ2-2; D is undetermined. CDR1 and CDR2 (germline): SEHNR, FQNEAQ (reference sequence). CDR3 size: 13 residues. V shed 8 bases and J shed 6 bases, with 13 bases lying between them. CDR3 amino acids: CASPPEISGELFF. Written as DNA, the CDR3 is TGTGCCAGCCCCCCGGAGATTTCCGGGGAGCTGTTTTTT.

This sequence joins TRBV2 and TRBJ2-1, with TRBD2 identical over 10 bases. Germline V gene sequence: CDR1 SNHLY, CDR2 FYNNEI. CDR3 size: 14 residues. The V gene end was trimmed by 7 bases and the J gene end by 7 bases; junction bases not matched to a gene: 7. The CDR3 DNA reads as TGTGCCAGCATAAGCGGGGGGGCCCGTAATGAGCAGTTCTTC. It is translated as CASISGGARNEQFF.